The sequence of this T cell receptor (beta chain) was determined in a study of T cells expressing NK-cell markers. Study-level background: Seven sequenced donors out of eight were HCMV-seropositive, one seronegative.

Findings and limits, study-wide: About 1.0-8% of CD8+ T cells in about six donors belonged to dominant NKG2C+ clonotypes.

Making the TCR beta cDNA relied on 5'RACE template switching with UMIs. With the 5' RACE reads reprocessed, TCRdb shows one record per CDR3 protein and no DNA. The table lists fewer than 400,000 distinct CDR3 sequences, with around a tenth in the top ten. The CDR3 is 14 amino acids. Germline CDR1 MNHNS, CDR2 SASEGT. Regarding this clonotype: The antigen is unknown.

J is TRBJ2-1 and V is TRBV6-1. Material: blood T cells: a sorted CD56 or NKG2C T cell subset, CD4+ or CD8+ T cells, or bulk PBMC T cells (not recorded which). The TCR comes from a woman aged 45-60 years in good health. CDR3: CASSGVPSLDEQFF.